The present TCR beta chain was sequenced within a study of T cell responses to AZD1222 COVID-19 vaccine. Details on this clone: What it binds is unknown.

Libraries were prepared by immunoSEQ multiplex PCR; TCRdb keeps only in-frame clonotypes and omits some of them. The sample carries some 110,000 clones, about nine tenths recorded once. Study findings and constraints: Most donors were white British, females outnumbered males, and clonal diversity was possibly underestimated.

V was pared by 6 bases and J by 2 bases, with 13 bases between. CDR3 size: 14 residues. Germline loops: CDR1 MNHEY, CDR2 SVGAGI. This TCR was sampled from an adult in good health. The J gene is TRBJ2-5, the V gene TRBV6-5; TRBD2 might be the D (6 bases). The source was peripheral blood, collected on day 0 of AZD1222 vaccination. The DNA of the CDR3 is TGTGCCAGCAGCCTCGGGGGTTCTCAAGAGACCCAGTACTTC. Protein sequence: CASSLGGSQETQYF.